This TCR beta chain stems from a study of immune heterogeneity within non-small cell lung tumors. Broader study findings: Between one patient and another, high-frequency T-cell receptor beta clonotypes were largely distinct.

There are 15 residues in the CDR3. Germline lookup yields CDR1 MNHEY and CDR2 SVGEGT. V was cut by 5 bases and J by 0 bases, with 14 bases left in between. A multiplex PCR containing 32 V primers and 13 J primers was used to amplify TCR beta CDR3. A single record per CDR3 protein comes from TCRdb applying MiXCR to the multiplex PCR reads. Here the sample spans thousands of distinct CDR3 sequences, around 59% being singletons. Of note for this clonotype: Antigen unknown.

Per sample, approximately 600 ng of bulk tumor genomic DNA was the template used. Several widely spaced biopsies per primary tumor were taken during surgery. Before undergoing curative surgery, patients had newly diagnosed non-small cell lung cancer that was untreated. This receptor was taken from a man aged 60 to 69 with non-small cell lung cancer. Sequenced input: lung tumor tissue. The chain carries TRBV6-2 or TRBV6-3 and TRBJ2-7, with D possibly called TRBD1 or TRBD2 (6 bases each). In DNA, the CDR3 is TGTGCCAGCAGTGGAGGGGGACATCCCTCCTACGAGCAGTACTTC. It specifies CASSGGGHPSYEQYF.